This T cell receptor (beta chain) came from a study of CD8+ T cells in alopecia areata. Details on this clone: Its antigen is not identified.

Isolation of CD4+ and CD8+ T cells from PBMCs was achieved by sorting. It was cDNA, reverse transcribed from extracted RNA, that served as the sequencing template. Here immunoSEQ multiplex PCR was the method, and the copy in TCRdb shows in-frame clones only, minus some. The data hold 150,000 to 200,000 clones, with 45% to 60% observed a single time. Germline-derived CDR1 and CDR2 are SGHRS and YFSETQ. CDR3 size: 13 residues. V was shortened by 4 bases and J by 5 bases, with 12 bases between the two germline ends. Findings and caveats of the study: In lesional scalp, particularly from alopecia totalis/universalis, clonality was higher than in normal scalp. Relative to mice, TCR sharing across patients was less clear, a difference possibly HLA-related. Resident alphabeta T-cell populations of normal skin are likewise subject to sequencing in scalp samples.

The receptor comes from a human donor in good health. The J gene is TRBJ2-5, the V gene TRBV5-1, with D unclear. The specimen sequenced was CD4+ T cells sorted from blood. The CDR3 spells CASSRAQLETQYF. Written as DNA, the CDR3 is TGCGCCAGCAGCCGAGCGCAATTGGAGACCCAGTACTTC.